This is a list of T cell receptor beta chains from one sample in a study of T cell changes during pregnancy in multiple sclerosis. This table comes from immunoSEQ multiplex PCR, and its TCRdb copy is limited to in-frame clones, with some not included. This sample has approximately 42,000 clones; around 84% occur once, and the top ten carry 0.55% to 0.65%. The material sequenced was CD4+ T cells from peripheral blood mononuclear cells, taken before pregnancy. The receptors here all came from a female donor with multiple sclerosis, enrolled in a pregnancy study. The CDR3 runs from the conserved cysteine through the conserved F or W. Fields, in order: D gene, V gene, J gene, clone size, CDR3 DNA, CDR3 protein. A D gene is named only where the DNA matches it firmly. A clone size is listed for some rows: how often the clone was seen (once, few, many), or a class if it is expanded.

D gene: .; V gene: TRBV30; J gene: TRBJ2-4; clone size: once; CDR3 DNA: TGTGCCTGGAGTGCTGCGGGACTCAAAAACATTCAGTACTTC; CDR3 protein: CAWSAAGLKNIQYF
D gene: TRBD2; V gene: TRBV18; J gene: TRBJ2-5; clone size: .; CDR3 DNA: TGTGCCAGCTCACCCTATGATAGCGGGGGCCTTAAAGAGACCCAGTACTTC; CDR3 protein: CASSPYDSGGLKETQYF
D gene: .; V gene: TRBV6-1; J gene: TRBJ1-5; clone size: .; CDR3 DNA: TGTGCCAGCAGTGAAGCGGGACATGAGTCGCCCCAGCATTTT; CDR3 protein: CASSEAGHESPQHF
D gene: TRBD2; V gene: TRBV6-5; J gene: TRBJ2-5; clone size: .; CDR3 DNA: TGTGCCAGCAGTTACCATGGACTAGCGGGGCAAGAGACCCAGTACTTC; CDR3 protein: CASSYHGLAGQETQYF
D gene: TRBD2; V gene: TRBV7-6; J gene: TRBJ2-5; clone size: .; CDR3 DNA: TGTGCCAGCAGGTCAGCGGGAAGAGAGAAGACCCAGTACTTC; CDR3 protein: CASRSAGREKTQYF
D gene: TRBD2; V gene: TRBV11-2; J gene: TRBJ2-7; clone size: .; CDR3 DNA: TGTGCCAGCAGCCCAATACAACGAACTAGCGGGAGGCGGTACGAGCAGTACTTC; CDR3 protein: CASSPIQRTSGRRYEQYF
D gene: TRBD1; V gene: TRBV19; J gene: TRBJ2-5; clone size: .; CDR3 DNA: TGTGCCCCCCAAACAGGGGTACATTTGGAGACCCAGTACTTC; CDR3 protein: CAPQTGVHLETQYF
D gene: .; V gene: TRBV30; J gene: TRBJ1-5; clone size: few; CDR3 DNA: TGTGCCTGGAGTGCTGGGGGCGGGTTTCAGCCCCAGCATTTT; CDR3 protein: CAWSAGGGFQPQHF
D gene: .; V gene: TRBV4-1; J gene: TRBJ1-5; clone size: medium-sized; CDR3 DNA: TGCGCCAGCAGCCAAGATTCGGTCAGGGGACAGCCCCAGCATTTT; CDR3 protein: CASSQDSVRGQPQHF
D gene: .; V gene: TRBV5-1; J gene: TRBJ2-7; clone size: once; CDR3 DNA: TGCGCCAGCAGTCGGGACACTGACTCCTACGAGCAGTACTTC; CDR3 protein: CASSRDTDSYEQYF
D gene: .; V gene: TRBV7-9; J gene: TRBJ1-2; clone size: few; CDR3 DNA: TGTGCCAGCAGCGCTCTACGTGAAGTATATGGCTACACCTTC; CDR3 protein: CASSALREVYGYTF
D gene: .; V gene: TRBV6-1; J gene: TRBJ1-1; clone size: .; CDR3 DNA: TGTGCCAGCATCCTCCAGTCAGGGTCGGACACTGAAGCTTTCTTT; CDR3 protein: CASILQSGSDTEAFF
D gene: TRBD1; V gene: TRBV5-1; J gene: TRBJ1-1; clone size: .; CDR3 DNA: TGCGCCAGCAGCAGTGGACAGGACACTGAAGCTTTCTTT; CDR3 protein: CASSSGQDTEAFF
D gene: .; V gene: TRBV10-3; J gene: TRBJ1-5; clone size: .; CDR3 DNA: TGTGCCATCGGGACAATGAATCAGCCCCAGCATTTT; CDR3 protein: CAIGTMNQPQHF
D gene: TRBD1; V gene: TRBV7-2; J gene: TRBJ1-2; clone size: .; CDR3 DNA: TGTGCCAGCAGCGAAAACAGGGGGCTCGGCTACACCTTC; CDR3 protein: CASSENRGLGYTF
D gene: .; V gene: TRBV9; J gene: TRBJ1-1; clone size: few; CDR3 DNA: TGTGCCAGCAGCGTCGACCGGGGGAACACTGAAGCTTTCTTT; CDR3 protein: CASSVDRGNTEAFF
D gene: .; V gene: TRBV5-1; J gene: TRBJ1-4; clone size: .; CDR3 DNA: TGCGCCAGCACCTCGTGGGGGGGCCATGAAAAACTGTTTTTT; CDR3 protein: CASTSWGGHEKLFF
D gene: .; V gene: TRBV6-1; J gene: TRBJ1-2; clone size: .; CDR3 DNA: TGTGCCAGCAGCAACCCGACAGCGATCTATGGCTACACCTTC; CDR3 protein: CASSNPTAIYGYTF
D gene: TRBD2; V gene: TRBV7-2; J gene: TRBJ2-3; clone size: .; CDR3 DNA: TGTGCCAGCAGCGCCTTTCCTACAAGGCGGGGGGGTTTAGATACGCAGTATTTT; CDR3 protein: CASSAFPTRRGGLDTQYF
D gene: .; V gene: TRBV5-1; J gene: TRBJ2-5; clone size: .; CDR3 DNA: TGCGCCAGCAGCTTGGCAGGGCTGGAGACCCAGTACTTC; CDR3 protein: CASSLAGLETQYF
D gene: .; V gene: TRBV10-3; J gene: TRBJ2-1; clone size: .; CDR3 DNA: TGTGCCATCAGTGCGACAGTTAATGAGCAGTTCTTC; CDR3 protein: CAISATVNEQFF
D gene: .; V gene: TRBV2; J gene: TRBJ1-5; clone size: few; CDR3 DNA: TGTGCCAGTACCCCCGAACAGTTTAGCAATCAGCCCCAGCATTTT; CDR3 protein: CASTPEQFSNQPQHF
D gene: .; V gene: TRBV6-4; J gene: TRBJ1-1; clone size: .; CDR3 DNA: TGTGCCAGCAGTCCCTCCCCAACGATCCCTACCGAAGCTTTCTTT; CDR3 protein: CASSPSPTIPTEAFF
D gene: .; V gene: TRBV5-1; J gene: TRBJ1-6; clone size: .; CDR3 DNA: TGCGCCAGCAGAGGTGGGACACAACAAAGCTATAATTCACCCCTCCACTTT; CDR3 protein: CASRGGTQQSYNSPLHF
D gene: .; V gene: TRBV2; J gene: TRBJ2-1; clone size: .; CDR3 DNA: TGTGCCAGCGGCGGGGTAGTGATCGATGAGCAGTTCTTC; CDR3 protein: CASGGVVIDEQFF
D gene: .; V gene: TRBV7-2; J gene: TRBJ1-3; clone size: .; CDR3 DNA: TGTGCCAGCAGCCCGAGCATAAGCTCTGGAAACACCATATATTTT; CDR3 protein: CASSPSISSGNTIYF
D gene: .; V gene: TRBV7-2; J gene: TRBJ2-7; clone size: .; CDR3 DNA: TGTGCCAGCAGCTTACTTGAAGGTTCGGGCTACGAGCAGTACTTC; CDR3 protein: CASSLLEGSGYEQYF
D gene: .; V gene: TRBV7-9; J gene: TRBJ1-1; clone size: .; CDR3 DNA: TGTGCCAGCAGCTTAGGGGGCCACACTGAAGCTTTCTTT; CDR3 protein: CASSLGGHTEAFF
D gene: .; V gene: TRBV25-1; J gene: TRBJ1-2; clone size: .; CDR3 DNA: TGTGCCAGCAGTGCCCTCGGACAGTCCTCTGGCTACACCTTC; CDR3 protein: CASSALGQSSGYTF
D gene: .; V gene: TRBV12-5; J gene: TRBJ2-3; clone size: .; CDR3 DNA: TGTGCTAGTGGCCCGGACAGCCCCACCTTTACAGATACGCAGTATTTT; CDR3 protein: CASGPDSPTFTDTQYF
D gene: .; V gene: TRBV19; J gene: TRBJ1-5; clone size: .; CDR3 DNA: TGTGCCAGTAGTATGACGGTACAGGGAAAGCATTTT; CDR3 protein: CASSMTVQGKHF
D gene: TRBD2; V gene: TRBV6-1; J gene: TRBJ2-1; clone size: .; CDR3 DNA: TGTGCCAGCAGTGAAGTTTCTAGCGGGAGGTTCTATGAGCAGTTCTTC; CDR3 protein: CASSEVSSGRFYEQFF
D gene: TRBD1; V gene: TRBV27; J gene: TRBJ2-2; clone size: .; CDR3 DNA: TGTGCCAGCAGTTTGGCTGGACAGGGAAGTGGGTGGAACACCGGGGAGCTGTTTTTT; CDR3 protein: CASSLAGQGSGWNTGELFF
D gene: TRBD2; V gene: TRBV7-2; J gene: TRBJ2-2; clone size: .; CDR3 DNA: TGTGCCAGCAGCTTACTAGCGGGGGTTACCGGGGAGCTGTTTTTT; CDR3 protein: CASSLLAGVTGELFF
D gene: TRBD1; V gene: TRBV7-9; J gene: TRBJ1-3; clone size: .; CDR3 DNA: TGTGCCAGCAGATCTACCACGGGACAGAAGTATTTT; CDR3 protein: CASRSTTGQKYF
D gene: TRBD1; V gene: TRBV18; J gene: TRBJ1-1; clone size: .; CDR3 DNA: TGTGCCAGCTCGGCCGAACAGGGGGGGACTGAAGCTTTCTTT; CDR3 protein: CASSAEQGGTEAFF
D gene: TRBD2; V gene: TRBV2; J gene: TRBJ2-7; clone size: once; CDR3 DNA: TGTGCCAGCAGTTCAGGACTAGCGGGGGGGGACAGCGAGCAGTACTTC; CDR3 protein: CASSSGLAGGDSEQYF